This TCR beta chain came from a study of blood T cell repertoires in COVID-19. Living in roughly 23 US areas, the participants were between about 18 and 95 years of age. Assay: immunoSEQ multiplex PCR; the TCRdb copy retains only in-frame clones and omits some. The sample has a few hundred thousand clones; under 95% are singletons. Trimming shortened V by 3 bases and J by 4 bases, and 16 bases separated the two germline ends. The CDR3 runs to 14 residues. Germline lookup yields CDR1 DFQATT and CDR2 SNEGSKA (reference sequence). The rearrangement links TRBV20-1 to TRBJ2-7, with D possibly TRBD2 on 5 matching bases. The sequenced sample consisted of PBMCs or T cells enriched from blood (not recorded which). This receptor was taken from a young woman who had recovered from COVID-19. The CDR3 DNA reads TGCAGTGCTAGTCGCCCGGGGAATAGGTACGAGCAGTACTTC. This encodes CSASRPGNRYEQYF.